These 22 T cell receptor beta chains came from one sample sequenced in a study of shared clonotypes between healthy human individuals. Selected positively for CCR7 and CD45RO-negative, naive CD8 cells excluded terminally differentiated effector memory CD45RA+ cells. Clones were sequenced by immunoSEQ multiplex PCR, and TCRdb holds only the in-frame ones, with some missing. Among roughly 2 million clones listed, just under 95% were seen once. Sequencing was performed on naive CD8+ T cells sorted from blood. All receptors come from a young man in good health.

V is TRBV13 and J is TRBJ2-5, with TRBD1 matching 10 bases. The germline V gene encodes CDR1 PRHDT and CDR2 FYEKMQ (reference sequence). Germline trimming cut 4 bases from V and 4 bases from J; bases unmatched to any gene: 6. This CDR3 has 15 amino acids. The CDR3 DNA follows: TGTGCCAGCAGCTCCGGACAGGGGGTCGGAGAGACCCAGTACTTC. Its translation is CASSSGQGVGETQYF.

The chain joins TRBV11-2 to TRBJ1-1, with D uncertain. In germline, CDR1 is SGHAT, CDR2 FQNNGV. V gave up 2 bases and J gave up 0 bases, with 10 bases separating them. The CDR3 has 15 amino acids. CDR3 region: CASSLFSTLNTEAFF. CDR3 sequence (DNA): TGTGCCAGCAGCTTATTTTCGACACTGAACACTGAAGCTTTCTTT.

This sequence joins TRBV2 and TRBJ2-1; 12 bases agree with TRBD1. V lost 6 bases and J lost 4; bases outside the gene matches: 10. Germline values: CDR1 SNHLY, CDR2 FYNNEI. This CDR3 is built from 17 residues. The CDR3 DNA reads TGTGCCAGCAGGGGACAGGGGGCGCTTCCTTTGTACAATGAGCAGTTCTTC. Its protein is CASRGQGALPLYNEQFF.

The V gene is TRBV30, the J gene TRBJ2-6; maybe TRBD1 (5 bases). This CDR3 spans 17 amino acids. Deletions cut 3 bases from V and 0 bases from J, with 15 bases between. Germline CDR1 reads GTSNPN; CDR2 reads SVGIG (reference sequence). The CDR3 region is CAWSWRQTSSGANVLTF. The CDR3 bases are TGTGCCTGGAGCTGGAGACAGACGAGCTCTGGGGCCAACGTCCTGACTTTC.

The gene calls are TRBV19 and TRBJ2-7; D gene ambiguous. Germline CDR1 and CDR2: LNHDA and SQIVND (reference sequence). The CDR3 consists of 14 residues. The V end lost 9 bases, the J end lost 5 bases, and 20 bases lay between the germline ends. CDR3 residues: CASRLKSEKDEQYF. In nucleotides, the CDR3 is TGTGCCAGCCGCTTAAAATCCGAGAAGGACGAGCAGTACTTC.

The rearrangement links TRBV9 to TRBJ2-2; unclear D gene. In germline, CDR1 is SGDLS, CDR2 YYNGEE. The CDR3 contains 15 residues. Between the trimmed V and J ends, which lost 0 bases and 0 bases, there was a span of 6 bases. CDR3 region: CASSVEESNTGELFF. The CDR3 region has the DNA TGTGCCAGCAGCGTAGAAGAGTCGAACACCGGGGAGCTGTTTTTT.

The chain links TRBV9 to TRBJ2-7; D may correspond to TRBD1 or TRBD2 (5 bases each). V dropped 0 bases and J dropped 0 bases, with 16 bases sitting between them. CDR3 length: 17 amino acids. The germline V gene has CDR1 SGDLS and CDR2 YYNGEE. Here the CDR3 DNA reads TGTGCCAGCAGCGTAGCTACGGGGACGGTCGGCTCCTACGAGCAGTACTTC. Translated, it gives CASSVATGTVGSYEQYF. Full variable domain (missing parts from reference TRBV9 and TRBJ2-7): DSGVTQTPKHLITATGQRVTLRCSPRSGDLSVYWYQQSLDQGLQFLIQYYNGEERAKGNILERFSAQQFPDLHSELNLSSLELGDSALYFCASSVATGTVGSYEQYFGPGTRLTVT.

The chain has TRBV30 and TRBJ1-5; D gene uncertain. The germline V gene encodes CDR1 GTSNPN and CDR2 SVGIG (reference sequence). V was cut by 0 bases and J by 9 bases, with 12 bases left in between. The CDR3 is 13 amino acids. The CDR3 DNA reads TGTGCCTGGAGTGTGGGGAATACGTGGCCCCAGCATTTT. This encodes CAWSVGNTWPQHF.

This clone was seen once. This chain uses TRBV4-1 with TRBJ1-1, with 7 bases matching TRBD1. Looked up from germline, CDR1 is MGHRA and CDR2 is YSYEKL. Losses at the gene ends were 3 bases for V and 0 bases for J; bases not matched to a gene: 7. CDR3 size: 16 residues. For the CDR3, the DNA is TGCGCCAGCAGCCATAAGGACAGGCCCTTGAACACTGAAGCTTTCTTT. Amino acids: CASSHKDRPLNTEAFF.

This clone was seen just once. The chain links TRBV30 to TRBJ1-2, with 11 bases fitting TRBD1. The ends lost 3 bases at V and 7 bases at J; junction bases unmatched: 7. This CDR3 is 14 amino acids long. CDR1 and CDR2 (germline): GTSNPN, SVGIG (reference sequence). The CDR3 sequence is CAWSDGQGASGYTF. The CDR3 coding sequence is TGTGCCTGGAGCGACGGACAGGGGGCGTCTGGCTACACCTTC.

The chain is built from TRBV27 and TRBJ2-1, with 12 nucleotides matching TRBD2. Germline CDR1 is MNHEY and CDR2 is SMNVEV (reference sequence). Trimming took 4 bases from V and 8 from J; bases not matched to a gene: 9. The CDR3 runs to 16 residues. CDR3 loop: CASSSLAGGPGDEQFF. In DNA, the CDR3 is TGTGCCAGCAGTTCCCTAGCGGGAGGGCCAGGGGATGAGCAGTTCTTC.

The chain carries TRBV5-5 and TRBJ2-7; maybe TRBD1 (6 bases). The V gene's germline CDR1 is SGHKS and CDR2 YYEKEE (reference sequence). V was cut by 1 base and J by 2 bases, with 10 bases left in between. The CDR3 is 14 residues long. The CDR3 sequence: CASSLLGGPYEQYF. DNA for the CDR3: TGTGCCAGCAGCTTGTTAGGGGGTCCCTACGAGCAGTACTTC.

The CDR3 DNA reads TGTGCCAGCAGCTGGACAGGGGTCGCGGAGCTGTTTTTT. This translates into CASSWTGVAELFF. The chain has TRBV7-8 and TRBJ2-2; TRBD1 matches at 9 bases. CDR3 length: 13 amino acids. The V gene end was trimmed by 4 bases and the J gene end by 10 bases; junction bases not matched to a gene: 4. CDR1 SGHVS and CDR2 FQNEAQ come from the germline V gene.

V is TRBV7-9 and J is TRBJ1-1; no reliable D call. The CDR3 totals 13 residues. V was trimmed by 1 base and J by 6 bases, leaving 9 bases between them. Germline loops: CDR1 SEHNR, CDR2 FQNEAQ (reference sequence). CDR3 loop: CASSLDLRSEAFF. CDR3 coding DNA: TGTGCCAGCAGCTTAGATCTAAGGTCTGAAGCTTTCTTT.

This rearrangement joins TRBV4-1 to TRBJ2-5, with D uncertain. The V gene's germline CDR1 is MGHRA and CDR2 YSYEKL. The CDR3 totals 13 residues. Trimming stripped 1 base from V and 9 bases from J, with 12 bases between. CDR3 DNA: TGCGCCAGCAGCCAAGGGGCTTCGTGGGCCCAGTACTTC. It specifies CASSQGASWAQYF.

The rearrangement uses TRBV5-8 and TRBJ2-7, with TRBD1 matching over 12 bases. The CDR3 runs 16 residues. Germline CDR1 and CDR2: SGHTS and YDEGEE. Losses at the gene ends were 4 bases for V and 6 bases for J; bases not matched to a gene: 11. The CDR3 DNA follows: TGTGCCAGCAGCCCGGGGACAGGGGGCATTGTTCGCGAGCAGTACTTC. Translation: CASSPGTGGIVREQYF. The full variable domain, in which reference TRBV5-8 and TRBJ2-7 provide the parts outside the CDR3, is EAGVTQSPTHLIKTRGQQATLRCSPISGHTSVYWYQQALGLGLQFLLWYDEGEERNRGNFPPRFSGRQFPNYSSELNVNALELEDSALYLCASSPGTGGIVREQYFGPGTRLTVT.

This chain connects TRBV5-1 to TRBJ2-5; D possibly uses TRBD1 or TRBD2 (6 bases each). This CDR3 region has 13 residues. Per germline, CDR1 SGHRS and CDR2 YFSETQ. Trimming pared 8 bases from V and 5 bases from J, leaving 16 bases between. The CDR3 sequence is CARKPSGGETQYF. DNA of the CDR3: TGCGCCAGAAAGCCCTCCGGGGGCGAGACCCAGTACTTC. The variable domain in full, with the rest retrieved from reference TRBV5-1 and TRBJ2-5, is KAGVTQTPRYLIKTRGQQVTLSCSPISGHRSVSWYQQTPGQGLQFLFEYFSETQRNKGNFPGRFSGRQFSNSRSEMNVSTLELGDSALYLCARKPSGGETQYFGPGTRLLVL.

The chain employs TRBV13 and TRBJ1-1; a weak D match, TRBD1 (5 bases). Per germline, CDR1 PRHDT and CDR2 FYEKMQ (reference sequence). Trimming took off 3 bases at V and 4 bases at J, with 9 bases between the two ends. The CDR3 has 13 amino acids. The CDR3 region is CASSLGRATEAFF. In DNA, the CDR3 is TGTGCCAGCAGCTTGGGCAGGGCCACTGAAGCTTTCTTT.

Of note for this clone: Within the sample, other DNA sequences also encode this same CDR3. The chain links TRBV7-9 to TRBJ2-7; the D gene is possibly TRBD1 (5 bases). V was shortened by 3 bases and J by 3 bases, with 6 bases between the two germline ends. The germline gives CDR1 SEHNR, CDR2 FQNEAQ (reference sequence). The CDR3 loop spans 12 amino acids. The chain's CDR3 is CASSLQGYEQYF. CDR3 DNA sequence: TGTGCCAGCAGCTTGCAGGGCTACGAGCAGTACTTC. The complete variable domain, with remaining parts taken from reference TRBV7-9 and TRBJ2-7, reads DTGVSQNPRHKITKRGQNVTFRCDPISEHNRLYWYRQTLGQGPEFLTYFQNEAQLEKSRLLSDRFSAERPKGSFSTLEIQRTEQGDSAMYLCASSLQGYEQYFGPGTRLTVT.

The genes are TRBV5-1 and TRBJ2-7, with D perhaps TRBD2 (6 bases). The CDR3 contains 15 residues. V gave up 0 bases and J gave up 1 base, with 11 bases separating them. Per germline, CDR1 SGHRS and CDR2 YFSETQ. This chain's CDR3 is CASSLGGDGSYEQYF. The CDR3 DNA is TGCGCCAGCAGCTTGGGCGGGGATGGGTCCTACGAGCAGTACTTC.

There are a few counts of this clone. The chain is built from TRBV19 and TRBJ1-2, with D possibly matching TRBD1 (6 bases). Germline CDR1 LNHDA, CDR2 SQIVND (reference sequence). The CDR3 contains 13 residues. Trimming stripped 4 bases from V and 8 bases from J, with 14 bases between. In DNA form, the CDR3 reads TGTGCCAGTAGTACTAGGGCAGGGGACGGCTACACCTTC. This codes for CASSTRAGDGYTF.

The V call is TRBV28, the J call TRBJ1-1; D may be TRBD1 (6 bases). This CDR3 is 15 amino acids long. The V and J ends lost 2 bases and 5 bases respectively, with 15 bases between them. Germline assignment: CDR1 MDHEN and CDR2 SYDVKM. The CDR3 region is CASSLGQGIVTEAFF. CDR3 DNA: TGTGCCAGCAGTTTAGGGCAGGGGATTGTGACTGAAGCTTTCTTT.